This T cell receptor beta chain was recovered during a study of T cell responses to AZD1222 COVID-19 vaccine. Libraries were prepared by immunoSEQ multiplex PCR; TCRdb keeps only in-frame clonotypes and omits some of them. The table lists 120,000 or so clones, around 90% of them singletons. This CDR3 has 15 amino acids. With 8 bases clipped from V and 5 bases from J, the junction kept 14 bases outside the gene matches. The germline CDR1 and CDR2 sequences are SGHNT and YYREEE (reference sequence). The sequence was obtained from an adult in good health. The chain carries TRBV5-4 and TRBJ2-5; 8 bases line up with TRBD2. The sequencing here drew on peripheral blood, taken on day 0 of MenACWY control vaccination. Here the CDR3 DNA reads TGTGCCAGTAAATCCCGGGCGGGGGGCGCGGAGACCCAGTACTTC. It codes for CASKSRAGGAETQYF.